This TCR beta chain was identified in a study of blood T cells in healthy people across ages. About the study: For every two T cells, template switching captured about one barcoded beta molecule.

A sample-barcoded 5' primer and a J-beta primer mix were used in a second PCR of roughly 7 to 11 cycles. TCRdb re-called the 5' RACE reads with MiXCR, one entry per CDR3 protein. The sample includes about 290,000 distinct CDR3 sequences, less than 30% of them seen just once. Those donating, healthy Caucasian individuals from Russia, were aged roughly 6 to 90. Sequenced sample: blood. The sequence was collected from a woman in her seventies in good health.

The DNA of the CDR3 is TGTGCCAGTACCGACCCGGGGAACTATGGCTACACCTTC. Translation: CASTDPGNYGYTF. The chain recombines TRBV19 with TRBJ1-2; D remains unclear. The CDR3 is made up of 13 amino acids. The germline gives CDR1 LNHDA, CDR2 SQIVND (reference sequence). Trimming removed 7 bases at V and 2 bases at J, with 11 bases between.